What follows are 8 T cell receptor beta chains derived from one specimen sequenced in a study of cytomegalovirus exposure and HLA in healthy donors. PCR used 60 Vbeta primers and 13 Jbeta primers. Method: immunoSEQ multiplex PCR; TCRdb's copy keeps in-frame clones and lacks some. Of about 70,000 clones listed, approximately 74% are singletons. The sequencing input was PBMCs. Receptors were obtained from a man aged 35 to 55 in good health and CMV-seropositive.

V is TRBV5-1 and J is TRBJ2-5, with TRBD2 as a possible D gene (5 bases). The J call may be in error: the DNA end matches TRBJ2-7 better. This CDR3 contains 16 residues. Germline V lookup: CDR1 SGHRS, CDR2 YFSETQ. In nucleotides, the CDR3 is TGCGCCAGCAGCTTGGTTGGGAGCCTAACAAACTACGAGCAGTACTTC. It yields the protein CASSLVGSLTNYEQYF.

CDR3 protein: CASSGTGVPSGNTIYF. The DNA of the CDR3 is TGTGCCAGCAGTGGGACAGGGGTCCCCTCTGGAAACACCATATATTTT. The chain has TRBV2 and TRBJ1-3; 9 bases agree with TRBD1. Per the germline V gene, CDR1 is SNHLY and CDR2 is FYNNEI. There are 16 residues in the CDR3. J lost 0 bases, V lost 4 bases, and 4 bases had no gene match.

The V gene is TRBV7-8, the J gene TRBJ1-1; 7 bases fit TRBD1. Germline V CDR1 and CDR2: SGHVS, FQNEAQ. This CDR3 has 14 amino acids. V shed 5 bases and J 1 base; nucleotides not matched to a gene: 4. CDR3 protein: CASSVRQGNTEAFF. For the CDR3, the DNA is TGTGCCAGCAGCGTCAGACAGGGGAACACTGAAGCTTTCTTT. The full variable domain, rest sourced from reference TRBV7-8 and TRBJ1-1, is GAGVSQSPRYKVAKRGQDVALRCDPISGHVSLFWYQQALGQGPEFLTYFQNEAQLDKSGLPSDRFFAERPEGSVSTLKIQRTQQEDSAVYLCASSVRQGNTEAFFGQGTRLTVV.

This clone appeared a few times. The chain links TRBV29-1 to TRBJ1-5; 9 positions agree with TRBD1. Trimming at V came to 2 bases and at J to 2 bases, leaving 7 bases not matched to a gene. The CDR3 runs to 16 residues. CDR1 and CDR2 from the germline V gene are SQVTM and ANQGSEA. The CDR3 bases are TGCAGCGTTGAAACAGGGGGCGTTGGGGGCAATCAGCCCCAGCATTTT. Its protein is CSVETGGVGGNQPQHF.

This chain joins TRBV19 and TRBJ1-4; a weak D match, TRBD1 (6 bases). This CDR3 is built from 13 residues. Germline values: CDR1 LNHDA, CDR2 SQIVND (reference sequence). Trimming removed 8 bases at V and 3 bases at J, with 10 bases between. The CDR3 here is CASSGGPNEKLFF. CDR3 bases: TGTGCCAGTTCCGGGGGGCCTAATGAAAAACTGTTTTTT.

The chain recombines TRBV27 with TRBJ2-7; 7 bases are shared with TRBD2. The CDR3 contains 14 residues. The J segment lost 2 bases and the V segment lost 2 bases, leaving 3 bases of the junction unmatched. The V gene's germline CDR1 is MNHEY and CDR2 SMNVEV (reference sequence). CDR3 sequence reads: CASSLRRETYEQYF. The CDR3 DNA reads as TGTGCCAGCAGTTTAAGGCGGGAGACCTACGAGCAGTACTTC.

The chain has TRBV11-2 and TRBJ2-7, with 7 bases lining up with TRBD2. Germline V gene sequence: CDR1 SGHAT, CDR2 FQNNGV. V trimming: 3 bases; J trimming: 3 bases; junction bases outside the gene matches: 5. This CDR3 spans 14 amino acids. The CDR3 coding sequence is TGTGCCAGCAGCTTCGGACGGGGGGACTACGAGCAGTACTTC. Translating gives CASSFGRGDYEQYF.

V and J are TRBV6-6 and TRBJ1-6, with a tentative D call TRBD1 (5 bases). The CDR3 has 14 amino acids. CDR1 and CDR2 from the germline V gene are MNHNY and SVGAGI (reference sequence). The V gene lost 2 bases and the J gene lost 3 bases, with 5 bases spanning the gap. The CDR3 nucleotides read TGTGCCAGCAGTTACGACAGCTATAATTCACCCCTCCACTTT. The encoded protein is CASSYDSYNSPLHF.